This entry lists 30 T cell receptor beta chains sequenced from one sample in a study of T cell responses to AZD1222 COVID-19 vaccine. TCRdb keeps only in-frame clones here, not all; method: immunoSEQ multiplex PCR. The sample carries approximately 210,000 clones, roughly 94% recorded once. The sequenced sample was peripheral blood, obtained 28 days after the second dose of the MenACWY control vaccine. The receptors come from an adult who received the MenACWY meningococcal vaccine as a control.

The J gene is TRBJ1-4, the V gene TRBV2, with D possibly matching TRBD1 (5 bases). Germline CDR1 reads SNHLY; CDR2 reads FYNNEI. V shed 6 bases and J shed 6 bases, with 26 bases lying between them. The CDR3 runs to 18 residues. CDR3 coding DNA: TGTGCCAGCAGGGGACGTGTCGACTCCGGGACTTACGATGAAAAACTGTTTTTT. Translated, it gives CASRGRVDSGTYDEKLFF. The full variable domain, rest sourced from reference TRBV2 and TRBJ1-4, is EPEVTQTPSHQVTQMGQEVILRCVPISNHLYFYWYRQILGQKVEFLVSFYNNEISEKSEIFDDQFSVERPDGSNFTLKIRSTKLEDSAMYFCASRGRVDSGTYDEKLFFGSGTQLSVL.

This chain joins TRBV7-2 and TRBJ1-4; 9 nucleotides match TRBD1. Germline V lookup: CDR1 SGHTA, CDR2 FQGNSA. With V trimmed by 1 base and J by 10 bases, 4 bases remained unmatched. There are 14 residues in the CDR3. CDR3 amino acids: CASSLGTGDGKLFF. The CDR3, as DNA: TGTGCCAGCAGCTTAGGGACAGGGGATGGAAAACTGTTTTTT.

This chain joins TRBV10-3 and TRBJ1-5, with a weak D call TRBD1 (6 bases). V lost 10 bases and J lost 1, with 17 bases in between. CDR1 is ENHRY, CDR2 SYGVKD, per germline. The CDR3 is 15 amino acids. CDR3 protein: CATGEGGLSNQPQHF. CDR3 sequence (DNA): TGTGCCACCGGAGAGGGGGGGTTGAGCAATCAGCCCCAGCATTTT.

V gene TRBV28 combines with J gene TRBJ1-5; tentatively, D is TRBD1 (6 bases). Germline V gene data show CDR1 as MDHEN and CDR2 as SYDVKM. Trimming cost V 5 bases and J 7 bases, with 12 bases left between them. The CDR3 runs to 13 residues. CDR3 coding DNA: TGTGCCAGCAGTCTGGCAGGGGCGCAGCCCCAGCATTTT. Encoded protein: CASSLAGAQPQHF.

This chain connects TRBV18 to TRBJ2-1; 12 bases line up with TRBD2. CDR3 size: 18 residues. V dropped 0 bases and J dropped 7; count of bases not matched to a gene: 10. The germline V gene has CDR1 KGHSH and CDR2 LQKENI. In nucleotides, the CDR3 is TGTGCCAGCTCACCACCGGTTGGACTAGCGGGATACACAAATGAGCAGTTCTTC. Translating it yields CASSPPVGLAGYTNEQFF.

The V and J genes are TRBV19 and TRBJ2-3, with D hard to call. Germline assignment: CDR1 LNHDA and CDR2 SQIVND (reference sequence). The ends were cut back, 3 bases at V and 0 bases at J, with 1 base in the middle. The length of the CDR3 is 12 residues. The CDR3 is CASSMSTDTQYF. CDR3 DNA sequence: TGTGCCAGTAGTATGAGCACAGATACGCAGTATTTT.

The chain has TRBV6-4 and TRBJ1-6; no definite D call. The CDR3 spans 12 residues. Per germline, CDR1 MRHNA and CDR2 SNTAGT. CDR3 residues: CAPPKGASPLHF. The CDR3 DNA reads as TGTGCTCCTCCTAAGGGAGCTTCACCCCTCCACTTT.

The V and J genes are TRBV19 and TRBJ1-5, with D hard to call. The CDR3 is made up of 17 amino acids. Germline CDR1 LNHDA, CDR2 SQIVND (reference sequence). V was trimmed by 1 base and J by 6 bases, leaving 19 bases between them. DNA for the CDR3: TGTGCCAGTAGTATAGGGAACGTGAGGGCGAGAAGTCAGCCCCAGCATTTT. Translating gives CASSIGNVRARSQPQHF.

The chain links TRBV14 to TRBJ2-5, with D hard to call. Germline CDR1 is SGHDN and CDR2 is FVKESK. V lost 0 bases to trimming and J lost 5 bases, with 13 bases between them. The CDR3 extends over 15 amino acids. CDR3 DNA sequence: TGTGCCAGCAGCCAAGATCGTCTCACCGCCGAGACCCAGTACTTC. Its translation: CASSQDRLTAETQYF.

This chain uses TRBV6-2 or TRBV6-3 with TRBJ1-2; 7 positions match TRBD1. V shed 5 bases, J shed 5 bases, and the junction held 5 bases outside the gene matches. The CDR3 has 13 amino acids. CDR1 MNHEY and CDR2 SVGEGT come from the germline V gene. The CDR3 nucleotides are TGTGCCAGCAGTGCGGGACAGTGGTATGGCTACACCTTC. As protein: CASSAGQWYGYTF.

The J gene is TRBJ1-2, the V gene TRBV9; 9 bases are shared with TRBD1. The CDR3 has 15 amino acids. CDR1 and CDR2 (germline): SGDLS, YYNGEE. The V and J ends lost 4 bases and 6 bases, in that order; junction bases with no gene match: 10. The CDR3 here is CASSPSLDRGDGYTF. Here the CDR3 DNA reads TGTGCCAGCAGCCCAAGCCTAGACAGGGGGGATGGCTACACCTTC. Full variable domain (outside the CDR3, taken from reference TRBV9 and TRBJ1-2): DSGVTQTPKHLITATGQRVTLRCSPRSGDLSVYWYQQSLDQGLQFLIQYYNGEERAKGNILERFSAQQFPDLHSELNLSSLELGDSALYFCASSPSLDRGDGYTFGSGTRLTVV.

The chain couples TRBV3-1 (or the pseudogene TRBV3-2) to TRBJ2-2, with 8 bases that match TRBD2. V shed 4 bases, J shed 8 bases, and the junction held 6 bases outside the gene matches. The CDR3 sequence is 14 residues long. Germline V gene data show CDR1 as LGHDT and CDR2 as YNNKEL (reference sequence). The CDR3 loop reads CASSPSGRGGELFF. The CDR3 coding sequence is TGTGCCAGCAGCCCCAGCGGGAGAGGAGGGGAGCTGTTTTTT.

This chain uses TRBV24-1 with TRBJ1-2, with a possible D match to TRBD1 (6 bases). Germline CDR1 is KGHDR and CDR2 is SFDVKD. V was trimmed by 4 bases and J by 6 bases, leaving 11 bases between them. The length of the CDR3 is 13 residues. This CDR3 is CATSDVTGNGYTF. The CDR3 DNA sequence: TGTGCCACCAGTGACGTCACAGGGAATGGCTACACCTTC.

The CDR3 DNA reads as TGTGCCAGCAGTCTTGGTTCTGAAGGGAATGAGCAGTTCTTC. The encoded protein is CASSLGSEGNEQFF. This chain uses TRBV5-4 with TRBJ2-1; D gene uncertain. V was trimmed by 5 bases and J by 7 bases, leaving 16 bases between them. The CDR3 totals 14 residues. Per germline, CDR1 SGHNT and CDR2 YYREEE (reference sequence).

The CDR3 sequence is CASSLVSGGSYNEQFF. The CDR3 coding sequence is TGTGCCAGCAGCTTAGTAAGCGGAGGCTCCTACAATGAGCAGTTCTTC. This chain joins TRBV7-9 and TRBJ2-1; D perhaps matches TRBD2 (5 bases). V was shortened by 1 base and J by 0 bases, with 10 bases between the two germline ends. This CDR3 comprises 16 residues. The V gene's germline CDR1 is SEHNR and CDR2 FQNEAQ (reference sequence).

This chain joins TRBV27 and TRBJ1-2; D not resolved. Germline CDR1 and CDR2: MNHEY and SMNVEV (reference sequence). Trimming removed 0 bases at V and 8 bases at J, with 16 bases between. This CDR3 contains 15 residues. CDR3 protein: CASSLSFDTPGGYTF. DNA of the CDR3: TGTGCCAGCAGTTTATCGTTTGACACACCGGGGGGCTACACCTTC.

The chain combines TRBV10-3 with TRBJ1-4; D is ambiguous. Per germline, CDR1 ENHRY and CDR2 SYGVKD. The CDR3 extends over 15 amino acids. V lost 4 bases and J 4 bases, leaving 13 bases between the germline ends. The CDR3 protein is CAISAEGLYNEKLFF. The CDR3, as DNA: TGTGCCATCAGTGCTGAGGGCTTGTATAATGAAAAACTGTTTTTT.

V and J are TRBV13 and TRBJ2-5; D could derive from TRBD1 or TRBD2 (6 bases each). CDR3 size: 13 residues. Trimming removed 7 bases from V and 3 bases from J, with 12 bases in between. Germline V lookup: CDR1 PRHDT, CDR2 FYEKMQ (reference sequence). CDR3 sequence reads: CASTQRGEETQYF. DNA for the CDR3: TGTGCCAGCACCCAGAGGGGGGAAGAGACCCAGTACTTC.

The genes are TRBV19 and TRBJ1-2; tentatively, D is TRBD1 (5 bases). V was cut by 7 bases and J by 4 bases, with 16 bases left in between. The germline V gene encodes CDR1 LNHDA and CDR2 SQIVND (reference sequence). The length of the CDR3 is 14 residues. The chain's CDR3 is CASKNSPRGYGYTF. The DNA for the CDR3 is TGTGCCAGTAAAAACAGTCCGAGGGGCTATGGCTACACCTTC.

This CDR3 is CASSLLRGWETQYF. CDR3 bases: TGTGCCAGCAGCTTACTCAGGGGGTGGGAGACCCAGTACTTC. V is TRBV7-9 and J is TRBJ2-5; 7 bases are shared with TRBD1. This CDR3 is 14 amino acids long. CDR1 is SEHNR and CDR2 is FQNEAQ in the germline V gene (reference sequence). Trimming removed 2 bases from V and 5 bases from J; junction bases left unmatched: 5. Filled out from reference TRBV7-9 and TRBJ2-5, the complete variable domain reads DTGVSQNPRHKITKRGQNVTFRCDPISEHNRLYWYRQTLGQGPEFLTYFQNEAQLEKSRLLSDRFSAERPKGSFSTLEIQRTEQGDSAMYLCASSLLRGWETQYFGPGTRLLVL.

The rearrangement joins TRBV10-1 to TRBJ1-6, with TRBD1 matching over 11 bases. Germline V gene sequence: CDR1 WNHNN, CDR2 SYGVQD (reference sequence). With 6 bases clipped from V and 7 bases from J, the junction kept 8 bases outside the gene matches. This CDR3 region has 16 residues. This chain's CDR3 is CASRETDRGRNSPLHF. The DNA of the CDR3 is TGCGCCAGCAGGGAAACGGACAGGGGGCGGAATTCACCCCTCCACTTT.

The chain has TRBV10-3 and TRBJ2-2; no clear D gene. The CDR3 sequence is 16 residues long. Trimming removed 10 bases at V and 0 bases at J, with 18 bases between. Germline CDR1 reads ENHRY; CDR2 reads SYGVKD. DNA of the CDR3: TGTGCCACCACCTCCCTGGGTACGGCGAACACCGGGGAGCTGTTTTTT. Amino acid sequence: CATTSLGTANTGELFF.

This chain links TRBV28 with TRBJ1-5; D is unclear. V gave up 2 bases and J gave up 4 bases, with 12 bases separating them. CDR1 is MDHEN and CDR2 is SYDVKM in the germline V gene. This CDR3 has 15 residues. CDR3 DNA: TGTGCCAGCAGTTTAACAGCAAACCTTAATCAGCCCCAGCATTTT. This codes for CASSLTANLNQPQHF.

The chain employs TRBV28 and TRBJ1-2; TRBD1 aligns across 8 bases. Germline trimming cut 3 bases from V and 1 base from J; bases unmatched to any gene: 10. The CDR3 has 17 residues. Germline CDR1 MDHEN, CDR2 SYDVKM. CDR3 sequence: CASSFNSGGNGNYGYTF. CDR3 coding DNA: TGTGCCAGCAGTTTTAATTCAGGGGGCAACGGTAACTATGGCTACACCTTC.

The chain has TRBV4-1 and TRBJ2-1, with 7 bases aligning to TRBD1. This CDR3 is built from 14 residues. V was clipped by 4 bases and J by 3 bases; unmatched bases: 3. Germline V gene lookup returns CDR1 MGHRA and CDR2 YSYEKL. CDR3 loop: CASSPWTGYNEQFF. In DNA form, the CDR3 reads TGCGCCAGCAGCCCTTGGACAGGCTACAATGAGCAGTTCTTC.

The rearrangement joins TRBV7-9 to TRBJ2-7; tentative D call: TRBD1 (7 bases). The germline V gene encodes CDR1 SEHNR and CDR2 FQNEAQ (reference sequence). This CDR3 has 15 amino acids. Trimming removed 4 bases from V and 0 bases from J, with 13 bases in between. The CDR3 region has the DNA TGTGCCAGCAGCTCGCGGGACAGAGACTCCTACGAGCAGTACTTC. This gives the protein CASSSRDRDSYEQYF.

The chain couples TRBV11-2 to TRBJ1-3, with D possibly being TRBD1 (5 bases). CDR3 length: 14 amino acids. The V gene's germline CDR1 is SGHAT and CDR2 FQNNGV. Between the trimmed V and J ends, which lost 5 bases and 4 bases, there was a span of 12 bases. In DNA, the CDR3 is TGTGCCAGCAGCCCGCCAGGGAGCGGAAACACCATATATTTT. Translation: CASSPPGSGNTIYF.

The CDR3, as DNA: TGTGCCAGCAGTTTAGCCATGAACACTGAAGCTTTCTTT. Translated, it gives CASSLAMNTEAFF. The genes are TRBV27 and TRBJ1-1; D is uncertain. Per the germline V gene, CDR1 is MNHEY and CDR2 is SMNVEV (reference sequence). The V and J ends lost 2 bases and 0 bases respectively, with 4 bases between them. CDR3 size: 13 residues.

This clone was picked up a small number of times. The V and J genes are TRBV6-5 and TRBJ1-3; no definite D call. With 6 bases removed from V and 4 bases from J, the gap between germline ends came to 10 bases. The CDR3 runs 13 residues. Germline CDR1 MNHEY, CDR2 SVGAGI. CDR3 nucleotide sequence: TGTGCCAGCAGCCTGACGAGGGGAAACACCATATATTTT. Its protein product is CASSLTRGNTIYF.

To note about this clone: Additional DNA sequences in this sample encode the identical CDR3. The rearrangement links TRBV6-5 to TRBJ1-2, with 7 bases identical to TRBD1. V shed 6 bases, J shed 4 bases, and the junction held 5 bases outside the gene matches. The length of the CDR3 is 13 residues. The germline CDR1 and CDR2 sequences are MNHEY and SVGAGI. The CDR3 DNA is TGTGCCAGCAGCCCCAGGGGGTCCTATGGCTACACCTTC. It yields the protein CASSPRGSYGYTF.